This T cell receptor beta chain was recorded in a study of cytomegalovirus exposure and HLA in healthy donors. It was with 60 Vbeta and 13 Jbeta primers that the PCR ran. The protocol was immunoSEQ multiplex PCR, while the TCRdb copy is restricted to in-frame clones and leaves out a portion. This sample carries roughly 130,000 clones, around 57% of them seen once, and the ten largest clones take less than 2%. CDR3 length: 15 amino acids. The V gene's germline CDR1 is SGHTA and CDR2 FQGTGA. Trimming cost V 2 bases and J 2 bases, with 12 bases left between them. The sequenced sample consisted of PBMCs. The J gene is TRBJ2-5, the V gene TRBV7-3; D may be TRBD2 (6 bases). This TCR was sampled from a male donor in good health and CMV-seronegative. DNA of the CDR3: TGTGCCAGCAGCTTATGGGCGGGGCCTCAAGAGACCCAGTACTTC. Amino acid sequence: CASSLWAGPQETQYF.